This TCR beta chain was profiled in a study of CXCR3-negative and CXCR3-positive naive CD8 T cells. CD45RO-CCR7+CD27+CD95- was the phenotype of naive CD8+ T cells. The length of the CDR3 is 14 residues. Germline V gene sequence: CDR1 DFQATT, CDR2 SNEGSKA (reference sequence). Preparation of TRB cDNA libraries relied on 5' RACE carrying UMI labels. TCRdb reanalyzed the 5' RACE reads, giving one entry per CDR3 protein sequence and no DNA. This sample carries tens of thousands of distinct CDR3 sequences, with 1.6% going to the ten biggest clones. Study-wide findings and caveats: Most assays used freshly isolated PBMCs, as cryopreservation partially reduced CXCR3. For memory CD8+ cells diversity was much lower, but both naive subsets had comparably high diversity. TRB CDR3s of CXCR3-positive naive cells were more hydrophobic than those of CXCR3-negative naive cells.

For this clonotype: Its antigen is unknown.

Sequencing was performed on naive CXCR3- CD8+ T cells from blood. Subset given: CD45RO-CCR7+CD27+CD95- naive CD8+ T cells lacking CXCR3 (TNR3-). The chain couples TRBV20-1 to TRBJ2-7; as DNA is missing, the TRBD2 call by TCRdb cannot be tested. The TCR comes from a human donor in good health. Some clones in this sample may be carry-over from other donors' samples. The CDR3 spells CSASSPSGGYEQYF.